The 26 T cell receptor beta chains given below trace back to one sample, sequenced in a study of Tregs in tolerant kidney transplant recipients. Here immunoSEQ multiplex PCR was the method, and the copy in TCRdb shows in-frame clones only, minus some. The sample shows 92,000 or so clones, just over 90% of them seen only once. Sequencing used CD8+ T cells from blood. The receptors come from a human donor in good health.

In this sample, this clone turned up a few times. The chain carries TRBV2 and TRBJ2-5; the match to TRBD2 covers 14 bases. V lost 5 bases, J lost 2 bases, and 4 bases stayed unmatched. The CDR3 extends over 16 amino acids. Germline lookup yields CDR1 SNHLY and CDR2 FYNNEI. The CDR3 DNA is TGTGCCAGCAGTCGACTAGCGGGGGGGGAACAAGAGACCCAGTACTTC. This sequence encodes CASSRLAGGEQETQYF.

The chain combines TRBV5-4 with TRBJ2-1, with TRBD2 matching 7 bases. There are 15 residues in the CDR3. V lost 3 bases to trimming and J lost 2 bases; unmatched junction nucleotides: 5. Germline V CDR1 and CDR2: SGHNT, YYREEE (reference sequence). The CDR3 here is CASSSRDYPYNEQFF. The DNA for the CDR3 is TGTGCCAGCAGCTCCCGGGACTACCCCTACAATGAGCAGTTCTTC.

The chain joins TRBV5-6 to TRBJ2-2; 8 bases are a match to TRBD2. Germline CDR1 is SGHDT and CDR2 is YYEEEE. V was clipped by 4 bases and J by 5 bases; unmatched bases: 13. The length of the CDR3 is 17 residues. The CDR3 here is CASSLLVGSGITGELFF. For the CDR3, the DNA is TGTGCCAGCAGCCTGCTCGTCGGTAGCGGGATAACCGGGGAGCTGTTTTTT.

The chain has TRBV7-3 and TRBJ2-1; TRBD1 matches at 8 bases. V shed 2 bases and J 4 bases; nucleotides not matched to a gene: 7. The germline V gene has CDR1 SGHTA and CDR2 FQGTGA. The CDR3 has 16 amino acids. The CDR3 DNA sequence: TGTGCCAGCAGCTTAGCCCAGTGGGACAGGTACAATGAGCAGTTCTTC. Residues: CASSLAQWDRYNEQFF.

The rearrangement joins TRBV5-1 to TRBJ1-2; D is possibly TRBD1 (5 bases). The V end lost 0 bases, the J end lost 8 bases, and 14 bases lay between the germline ends. Germline V gives CDR1 SGHRS, CDR2 YFSETQ. The CDR3 is made up of 14 amino acids. The CDR3 coding sequence is TGCGCCAGCAGCTTGGCCGGGGCAAGGGACGGCTACACCTTC. Protein product: CASSLAGARDGYTF. The whole variable domain, remainder taken from reference TRBV5-1 and TRBJ1-2, is KAGVTQTPRYLIKTRGQQVTLSCSPISGHRSVSWYQQTPGQGLQFLFEYFSETQRNKGNFPGRFSGRQFSNSRSEMNVSTLELGDSALYLCASSLAGARDGYTFGSGTRLTVV.

The chain carries TRBV7-9 and TRBJ1-2; D uncertain. CDR1 and CDR2 (germline): SEHNR, FQNEAQ (reference sequence). This CDR3 is built from 15 residues. V shed 7 bases and J shed 0 bases, with 15 bases lying between them. CDR3 sequence reads: CASNQSPPANYGYTF. The CDR3 DNA follows: TGTGCCAGCAACCAGTCCCCCCCAGCTAACTATGGCTACACCTTC.

This clone was counted a single time. The chain combines TRBV6-5 with TRBJ2-1, with 8 bases identical to TRBD2. Germline V gene data show CDR1 as MNHEY and CDR2 as SVGAGI. V shed 10 bases, J shed 8 bases, and the junction held 10 bases outside the gene matches. The length of the CDR3 is 13 residues. This CDR3 reads CATQGGTSYEQFF. The CDR3 DNA is TGTGCCACCCAAGGGGGGACTAGTTATGAGCAGTTCTTC.

This chain links TRBV4-1 with TRBJ2-3, with D unclear. The V end was cut by 2 bases, the J end by 6 bases, with 9 bases between. The length of the CDR3 is 13 residues. Germline CDR1 and CDR2: MGHRA and YSYEKL. The CDR3 loop reads CASSQRLEDTQYF. CDR3 in DNA: TGCGCCAGCAGCCAAAGGTTAGAGGATACGCAGTATTTT.

The V gene is TRBV5-1, the J gene TRBJ2-1; 12 bases map to TRBD2. The V segment lost 2 bases and the J segment 2 bases; nucleotides outside the gene matches: 5. The CDR3 runs to 17 residues. Germline-derived CDR1 and CDR2 are SGHRS and YFSETQ. The CDR3 sequence is CASSFDLAGGTYNEQFF. The CDR3 DNA is TGCGCCAGCAGCTTTGACCTAGCGGGAGGGACCTACAATGAGCAGTTCTTC.

The chain employs TRBV4-1 and TRBJ2-1; D possibly uses TRBD1 or TRBD2 (5 bases each). CDR1 is MGHRA, CDR2 YSYEKL, per germline. This CDR3 comprises 15 residues. V was shortened by 1 base and J by 2 bases, with 9 bases between the two germline ends. CDR3 amino acids: CASSQVGGTYNEQFF. CDR3 DNA: TGCGCCAGCAGCCAAGTTGGGGGAACCTACAATGAGCAGTTCTTC.

This chain's CDR3 is CACPGQGSYGYTF. The CDR3 bases are TGTGCCTGCCCCGGACAGGGAAGCTATGGCTACACCTTC. The chain uses TRBV30 and TRBJ1-2; TRBD1 matches 8 bases. V trimming: 6 bases; J trimming: 4 bases; junction bases outside the gene matches: 7. Germline V gives CDR1 GTSNPN, CDR2 SVGIG (reference sequence). The CDR3 loop spans 13 amino acids. Full variable domain (remainder filled in from reference TRBV30 and TRBJ1-2): SQTIHQWPATLVQPVGSPLSLECTVEGTSNPNLYWYRQAAGRGLQLLFYSVGIGQISSEVPQNLSASRPQDRQFILSSKKLLLSDSGFYLCACPGQGSYGYTFGSGTRLTVV.

The V call is TRBV7-8, the J call TRBJ2-2; TRBD1 agrees at 11 bases. V lost 0 bases, J lost 4 bases, and 1 base stayed unmatched. This CDR3 comprises 16 residues. The germline V gene encodes CDR1 SGHVS and CDR2 FQNEAQ. The CDR3 DNA reads as TGTGCCAGCAGCTTAGCGGGGACAGGGGGCACCGGGGAGCTGTTTTTT. It specifies CASSLAGTGGTGELFF.

On this clone: A junction boundary mismatches the germline segment, possibly from a read error. V and J are TRBV9 and TRBJ1-1; possibly TRBD1 for D (6 bases). Germline CDR1 is SGDLS and CDR2 is YYNGEE. There are 11 residues in the CDR3. CDR3 residues: CTSSSGTEAFF. DNA for the CDR3: TGTACCAGCAGCTCCGGGACAGAAGCTTTCTTT.

The chain couples TRBV2 to TRBJ2-2; 10 bases match TRBD1. Germline V gives CDR1 SNHLY, CDR2 FYNNEI. The length of the CDR3 is 18 residues. The trim removed 6 bases at V and 1 base at J, leaving 11 bases unmatched. The DNA for the CDR3 is TGTGCCAGCAGCGAGCCGGGACAGGGGTTTGTGAACACCGGGGAGCTGTTTTTT. Amino acids: CASSEPGQGFVNTGELFF.

This chain joins TRBV11-1 and TRBJ2-1; 14 positions agree with TRBD2. CDR1 and CDR2 (germline): SGHAT, FQDESV (reference sequence). CDR3 length equals 15 residues. V lost 5 bases to trimming and J lost 7 bases; unmatched junction nucleotides: 4. The chain's CDR3 is CASSRRTSGRNEQFF. The CDR3 bases are TGTGCCAGCAGCCGACGGACTAGCGGGAGGAATGAGCAGTTCTTC.

The chain uses TRBV12-5 and TRBJ1-1; no definite D call. V lost 1 base to trimming and J lost 5 bases, with 11 bases between them. Germline V lookup: CDR1 LGHNT, CDR2 FRNRAP. The CDR3 has 14 amino acids. CDR3: CASGLEGWRTEAFF. CDR3 bases: TGTGCTAGTGGTTTGGAGGGTTGGAGGACTGAAGCTTTCTTT.

This clone appeared once. The chain joins TRBV19 to TRBJ2-3, with a weak D call TRBD2 (5 bases). This CDR3 is 14 amino acids long. Germline loops: CDR1 LNHDA, CDR2 SQIVND (reference sequence). The V end lost 7 bases, the J end lost 3 bases, and 14 bases lay between the germline ends. This CDR3 is CASTMGGPTDTQYF. In DNA, the CDR3 is TGTGCCAGTACCATGGGCGGGCCGACAGATACGCAGTATTTT.

This rearrangement joins TRBV6-1 to TRBJ1-4; D is perhaps TRBD1 (6 bases). Germline CDR1 and CDR2: MNHNS and SASEGT. Trimming left V 5 bases short and J 11 bases short, with 15 bases between. The CDR3 sequence is 13 residues long. CDR3 loop: CASSSTGQIKLFF. The CDR3 DNA is TGTGCCAGCAGTTCGACAGGACAGATTAAACTGTTTTTT.

This chain uses TRBV9 with TRBJ1-4; the D is unclear. The CDR3 length is 14 residues. The germline V gene has CDR1 SGDLS and CDR2 YYNGEE. The germline V and J ends were trimmed by 0 bases and 6 bases, with 9 bases remaining between them. In nucleotides, the CDR3 is TGTGCCAGCAGCGTAGGGATAGCCGATGAAAAACTGTTTTTT. Protein: CASSVGIADEKLFF.

This sequence joins TRBV7-9 and TRBJ2-2; D is possibly TRBD1 (6 bases). V lost 5 bases, J lost 6 bases, and 22 bases lay in between. The CDR3 runs to 17 residues. Germline loops: CDR1 SEHNR, CDR2 FQNEAQ (reference sequence). CDR3 amino acids: CASSPSWGQVFPGELFF. The CDR3 DNA follows: TGTGCCAGCAGCCCTTCCTGGGGGCAGGTCTTTCCCGGGGAGCTGTTTTTT.

The genes are TRBV29-1 and TRBJ2-5; 8 positions agree with TRBD1. Per germline, CDR1 SQVTM and CDR2 ANQGSEA. V was clipped by 3 bases and J by 5 bases; unmatched bases: 5. This CDR3 has 13 amino acids. The CDR3 DNA reads as TGCAGCGTTGACTGGACAGGGATGGAGACCCAGTACTTC. Amino acid sequence: CSVDWTGMETQYF.

The rearrangement uses TRBV10-1 and TRBJ2-3; D assignment may be TRBD1 or TRBD2 (5 bases each). The CDR3 contains 16 residues. With 6 bases removed from V and 6 bases from J, the gap between germline ends came to 22 bases. CDR1 is WNHNN, CDR2 SYGVQD, per germline (reference sequence). CDR3 sequence (DNA): TGCGCCAGCAGGGCTTCGGGGACGGGTATGGCGGATACGCAGTATTTT. It is translated as CASRASGTGMADTQYF.

This chain uses TRBV6-5 with TRBJ1-3; the D gene is possibly TRBD1 (5 bases). Trimming left V 7 bases short and J 0 bases short, with 13 bases between. CDR1 MNHEY and CDR2 SVGAGI come from the germline V gene. The CDR3 spans 15 residues. CDR3 sequence: CASTQTGHSGNTIYF. The CDR3 DNA reads TGTGCCAGCACACAAACGGGGCACTCTGGAAACACCATATATTTT.

J is TRBJ2-1 and V is TRBV12-5; no reliable D call. V gave up 1 base and J gave up 6 bases, with 7 bases separating them. The germline V gene has CDR1 LGHNT and CDR2 FRNRAP. This CDR3 comprises 13 residues. The CDR3 DNA is TGTGCTAGTGGTTTGGCCGGAATCAATGAGCAGTTCTTC. This sequence encodes CASGLAGINEQFF.

J is TRBJ1-6 and V is TRBV9; D perhaps matches TRBD1 (6 bases). Looked up from germline, CDR1 is SGDLS and CDR2 is YYNGEE. Trimming removed 0 bases at V and 9 bases at J, with 7 bases between. CDR3 length equals 13 residues. The CDR3 DNA reads TGTGCCAGCAGCGTAGTACAGGGTTCACCCCTCCACTTT. It codes for CASSVVQGSPLHF. Combining the CDR3 with reference TRBV9 and TRBJ1-6 gives the whole variable domain DSGVTQTPKHLITATGQRVTLRCSPRSGDLSVYWYQQSLDQGLQFLIQYYNGEERAKGNILERFSAQQFPDLHSELNLSSLELGDSALYFCASSVVQGSPLHFGNGTRLTVT.

This chain links TRBV9 with TRBJ1-1, with D possibly TRBD1 on 5 matching bases. Germline V lookup: CDR1 SGDLS, CDR2 YYNGEE. V lost 3 bases, J lost 7 bases, and 10 bases lay in between. The CDR3 sequence is 12 residues long. The CDR3 spells CASSARGSEAFF. The CDR3 nucleotides read TGTGCCAGCAGCGCCCGGGGCAGTGAAGCTTTCTTT.